The 7 T cell receptor beta chains listed next were all sequenced from one sample in a study of CD4 T cells in relation to SARS-CoV-2 and coronaviruses. Antigens of these TCRs are unknown. CD4+ T cells from unexposed donors were obtained before the COVID-19 pandemic (2011-2018). CD4+ T cells were isolated from the cells after 10 days of culture. Sequencing was performed with immunoSEQ multiplex PCR; in TCRdb, only in-frame clones are kept and a portion is missing. The sample has 15,000 to 20,000 clones, roughly 78% seen once. The sequencing sample was made of CD4+ T cells from PBMCs, cultured in vitro. The receptors stem from a human donor in good health.

The rearrangement links TRBV10-3 to TRBJ2-7; D uncertain. Germline V gives CDR1 ENHRY, CDR2 SYGVKD. The CDR3 has 14 amino acids. Trimming shortened V by 0 bases and J by 0 bases, and 6 bases separated the two germline ends. In DNA, the CDR3 is TGTGCCATCAGTGAGTCCGGATCCTCCTACGAGCAGTACTTC. This encodes CAISESGSSYEQYF.

The CDR3 DNA sequence: TGCGCCAGCAGCGAAGGGACAGGGCTAGGAGAGACCCAGTACTTC. Translated, it gives CASSEGTGLGETQYF. The chain links TRBV5-1 to TRBJ2-5; TRBD1 matches 9 bases. Germline CDR1 SGHRS, CDR2 YFSETQ. V trimming: 4 bases; J trimming: 4 bases; junction bases outside the gene matches: 8. The CDR3 sequence is 15 residues long.

The genes are TRBV2 and TRBJ2-7; 7 nucleotides line up with TRBD2. The ends lost 11 bases at V and 3 bases at J; junction bases unmatched: 7. Per the germline V gene, CDR1 is SNHLY and CDR2 is FYNNEI. The CDR3 runs 12 residues. The CDR3 reads CADRDYLYEQYF. Here the CDR3 DNA reads TGTGCCGACCGGGACTACCTCTACGAGCAGTACTTC.

The chain employs TRBV24-1 and TRBJ2-7; D is unresolved. Germline lookup yields CDR1 KGHDR and CDR2 SFDVKD. The CDR3 sequence is 13 residues long. With 4 bases removed from V and 0 bases from J, the gap between germline ends came to 6 bases. The CDR3 spells CATSEPNSYEQYF. The CDR3 DNA reads TGTGCCACCAGTGAGCCGAACTCCTACGAGCAGTACTTC.

The chain couples TRBV5-8 to TRBJ1-1; D call uncertain. The CDR3 is 13 amino acids. V was shortened by 3 bases and J by 6 bases, with 12 bases between the two germline ends. Germline V gives CDR1 SGHTS, CDR2 YDEGEE. The CDR3 sequence is CASSWAEGAEAFF. The CDR3 bases are TGTGCCAGCAGCTGGGCCGAAGGCGCTGAAGCTTTCTTT.

This chain links TRBV5-5 with TRBJ1-5; D is possibly TRBD1 (6 bases). The germline gives CDR1 SGHKS, CDR2 YYEKEE (reference sequence). The CDR3 runs 15 residues. Between the trimmed V and J ends, which lost 1 base and 6 bases, there was a span of 14 bases. The CDR3 region is CASSLTGPITQPQHF. CDR3 DNA sequence: TGTGCCAGCAGCTTGACAGGGCCCATCACTCAGCCCCAGCATTTT.

J is TRBJ2-7 and V is TRBV12-5, with TRBD2 as a possible D gene (6 bases). V was shortened by 8 bases and J by 4 bases, with 15 bases between the two germline ends. Germline values: CDR1 LGHNT, CDR2 FRNRAP. This CDR3 has 13 residues. This CDR3 reads CASTQGGTYEQYF. In nucleotides, the CDR3 is TGTGCTAGTACTCAGGGCGGGACTTACGAGCAGTACTTC.